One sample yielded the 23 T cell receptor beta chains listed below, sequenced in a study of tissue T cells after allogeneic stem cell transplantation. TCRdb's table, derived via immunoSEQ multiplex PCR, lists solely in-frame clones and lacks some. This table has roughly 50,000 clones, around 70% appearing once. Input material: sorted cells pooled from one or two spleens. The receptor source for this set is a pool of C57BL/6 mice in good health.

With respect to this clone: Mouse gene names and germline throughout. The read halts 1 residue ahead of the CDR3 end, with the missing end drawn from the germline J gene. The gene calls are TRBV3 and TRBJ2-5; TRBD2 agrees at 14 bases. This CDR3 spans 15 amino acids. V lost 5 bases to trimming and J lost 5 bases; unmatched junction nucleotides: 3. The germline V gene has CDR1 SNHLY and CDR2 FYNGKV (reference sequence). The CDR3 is CASSPGLGGRDTQYF. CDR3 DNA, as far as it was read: TGTGCCAGCAGCCCGGGACTGGGGGGGCGAGACACCCAGTAC. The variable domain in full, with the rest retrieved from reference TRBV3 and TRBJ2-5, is GPKVLQIPSHQIIDMGQMVTLNCDPVSNHLYFYWYKQILGQQMEFLVNFYNGKVMEKSKLFKDQFSVERPDGSYFTLKIQPTALEDSAVYFCASSPGLGGRDTQYFGPGTRLLVL.

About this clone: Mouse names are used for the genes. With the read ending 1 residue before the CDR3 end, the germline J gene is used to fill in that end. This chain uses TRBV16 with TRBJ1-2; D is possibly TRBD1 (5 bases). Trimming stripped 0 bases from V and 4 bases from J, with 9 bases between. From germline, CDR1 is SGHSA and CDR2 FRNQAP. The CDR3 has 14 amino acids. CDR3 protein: CASSLDVRVSDYTF. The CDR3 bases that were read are TGTGCAAGCAGCTTAGATGTCAGGGTCTCCGACTACACC.

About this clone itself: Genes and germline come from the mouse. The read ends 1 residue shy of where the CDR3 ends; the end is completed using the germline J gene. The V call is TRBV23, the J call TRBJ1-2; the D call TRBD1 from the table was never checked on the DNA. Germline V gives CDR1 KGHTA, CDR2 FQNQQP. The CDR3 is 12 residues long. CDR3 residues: CSSSQSGADYTF. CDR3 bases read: TGCTCCAGCAGTCAATCAGGGGCCGACTACACC.

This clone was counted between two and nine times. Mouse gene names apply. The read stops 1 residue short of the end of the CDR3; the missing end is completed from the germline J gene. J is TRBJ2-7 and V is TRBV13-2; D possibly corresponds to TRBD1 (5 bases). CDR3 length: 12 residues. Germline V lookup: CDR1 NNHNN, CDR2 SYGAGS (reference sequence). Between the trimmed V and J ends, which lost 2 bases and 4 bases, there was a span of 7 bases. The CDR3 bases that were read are TGTGCCAGCGGTGAAGAGGGGTATGAACAGTAC. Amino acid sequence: CASGEEGYEQY. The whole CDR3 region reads CASGEEGYEQYF.

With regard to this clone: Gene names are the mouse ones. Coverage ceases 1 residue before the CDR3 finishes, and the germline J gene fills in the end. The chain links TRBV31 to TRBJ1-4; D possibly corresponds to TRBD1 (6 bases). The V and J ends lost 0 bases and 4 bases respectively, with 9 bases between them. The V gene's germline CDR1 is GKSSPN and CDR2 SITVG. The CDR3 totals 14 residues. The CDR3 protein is CAWSLGTINERLFF. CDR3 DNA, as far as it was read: TGTGCCTGGAGTCTAGGGACAATCAACGAAAGATTATTT.

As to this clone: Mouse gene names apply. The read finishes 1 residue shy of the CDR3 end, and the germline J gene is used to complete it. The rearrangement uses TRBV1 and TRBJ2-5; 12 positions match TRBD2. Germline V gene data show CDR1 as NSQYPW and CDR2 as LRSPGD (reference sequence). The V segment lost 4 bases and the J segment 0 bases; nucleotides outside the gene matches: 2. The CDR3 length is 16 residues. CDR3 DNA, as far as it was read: TGCACCTGCAGTGGGGGACTGGGGGGTAACCAAGACACCCAGTAC. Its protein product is CTCSGGLGGNQDTQY. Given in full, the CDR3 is CTCSGGLGGNQDTQYF.

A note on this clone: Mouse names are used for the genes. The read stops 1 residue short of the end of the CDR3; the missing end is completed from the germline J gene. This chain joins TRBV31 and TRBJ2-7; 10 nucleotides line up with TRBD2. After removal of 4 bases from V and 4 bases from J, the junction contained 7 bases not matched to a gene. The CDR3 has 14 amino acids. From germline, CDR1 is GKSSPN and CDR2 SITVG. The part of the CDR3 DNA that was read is TGTGCCTGGACCACCCCGGGACTGGGGTATGAACAGTAC. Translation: CAWTTPGLGYEQY. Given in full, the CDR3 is CAWTTPGLGYEQYF.

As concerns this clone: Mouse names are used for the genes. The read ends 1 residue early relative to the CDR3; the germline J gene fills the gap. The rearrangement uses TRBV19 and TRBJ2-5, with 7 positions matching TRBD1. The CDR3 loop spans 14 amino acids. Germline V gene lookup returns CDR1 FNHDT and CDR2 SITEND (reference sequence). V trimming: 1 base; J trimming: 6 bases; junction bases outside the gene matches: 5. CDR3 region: CASSIPGQRDTQYF. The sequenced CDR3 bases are TGTGCCAGCAGTATACCGGGACAGAGGGACACCCAGTAC.

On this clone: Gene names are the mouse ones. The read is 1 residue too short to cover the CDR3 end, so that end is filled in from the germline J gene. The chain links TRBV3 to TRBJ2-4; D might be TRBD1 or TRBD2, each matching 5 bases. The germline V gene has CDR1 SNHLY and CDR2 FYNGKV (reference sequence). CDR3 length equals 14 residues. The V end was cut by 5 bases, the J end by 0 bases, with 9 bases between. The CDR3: CASSPRGSQNTLYF. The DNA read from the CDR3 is TGTGCCAGCAGCCCCCGGGGGAGTCAAAACACCTTGTAC.

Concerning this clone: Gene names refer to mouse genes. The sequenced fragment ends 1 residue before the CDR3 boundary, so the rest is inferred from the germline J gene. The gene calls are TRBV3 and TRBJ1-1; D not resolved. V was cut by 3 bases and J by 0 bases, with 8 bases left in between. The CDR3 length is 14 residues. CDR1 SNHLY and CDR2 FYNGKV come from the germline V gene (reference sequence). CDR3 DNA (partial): TGTGCCAGCAGCTTCTCCAGGTCAAACACAGAAGTCTTC. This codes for CASSFSRSNTEVF. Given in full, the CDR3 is CASSFSRSNTEVFF.

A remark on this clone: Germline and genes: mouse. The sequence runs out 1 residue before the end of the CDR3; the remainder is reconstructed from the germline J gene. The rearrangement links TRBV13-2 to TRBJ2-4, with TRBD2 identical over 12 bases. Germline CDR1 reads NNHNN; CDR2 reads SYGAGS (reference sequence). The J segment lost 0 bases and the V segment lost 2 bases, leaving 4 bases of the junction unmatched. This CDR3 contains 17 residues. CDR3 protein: CASGEPGLGGSQNTLYF. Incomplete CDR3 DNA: TGTGCCAGCGGTGAACCGGGACTGGGGGGAAGTCAAAACACCTTGTAC.

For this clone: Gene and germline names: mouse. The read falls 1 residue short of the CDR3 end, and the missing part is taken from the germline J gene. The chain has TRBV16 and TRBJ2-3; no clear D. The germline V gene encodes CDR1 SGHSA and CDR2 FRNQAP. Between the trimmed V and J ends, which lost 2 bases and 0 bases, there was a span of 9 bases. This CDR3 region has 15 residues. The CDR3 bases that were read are TGTGCAAGCAGCTTAATCGAATCTAGTGCAGAAACGCTGTAT. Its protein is CASSLIESSAETLY. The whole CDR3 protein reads CASSLIESSAETLYF.

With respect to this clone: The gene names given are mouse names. The sequenced CDR3 bases are TGTGCCAGCAGCCTCAGGGTCAGAGACACCCAGTAC. Protein product: CASSLRVRDTQY. The full CDR3 protein is CASSLRVRDTQYF. The rearrangement uses TRBV26 and TRBJ2-5, with D maybe TRBD1 (5 bases). The read ends 1 residue before the CDR3 terminus; that terminus is restored from the germline J gene. Trimming took off 6 bases at V and 5 bases at J, with 12 bases between the two ends. The CDR3 runs 13 residues. The germline V gene encodes CDR1 KGHPV and CDR2 FQNQEV (reference sequence). The complete variable domain, with remaining parts taken from reference TRBV26 and TRBJ2-5, reads NSKVIQTPRYLVKGQGQKAKMRCIPEKGHPVVFWYQQNKNNEFKFLINFQNQEVLQQIDMTEKRFSAECPSNSPCSLEIQSSEAGDSALYLCASSLRVRDTQYFGPGTRLLVL.

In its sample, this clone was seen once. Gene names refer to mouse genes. This chain's CDR3 is CTCSADRGQNTLYF. Incomplete CDR3 DNA: TGCACCTGCAGTGCGGACAGGGGCCAAAACACCTTGTAC. The gene calls are TRBV1 and TRBJ2-4, with TRBD1 identical over 9 bases. The read finishes 1 residue shy of the CDR3 end, and the germline J gene is used to complete it. The junction had 1 base not matched to a gene; V was cut back by 3 bases and J by 3 bases. The CDR3 is 14 amino acids. Germline-derived CDR1 and CDR2 are NSQYPW and LRSPGD (reference sequence).

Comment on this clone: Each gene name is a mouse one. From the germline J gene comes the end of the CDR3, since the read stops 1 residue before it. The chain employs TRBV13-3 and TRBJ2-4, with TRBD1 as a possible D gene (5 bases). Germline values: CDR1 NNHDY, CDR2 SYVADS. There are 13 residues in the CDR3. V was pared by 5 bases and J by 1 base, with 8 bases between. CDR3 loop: CASRTQGQNTLYF. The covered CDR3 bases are TGTGCCAGCAGGACACAGGGTCAAAACACCTTGTAC.

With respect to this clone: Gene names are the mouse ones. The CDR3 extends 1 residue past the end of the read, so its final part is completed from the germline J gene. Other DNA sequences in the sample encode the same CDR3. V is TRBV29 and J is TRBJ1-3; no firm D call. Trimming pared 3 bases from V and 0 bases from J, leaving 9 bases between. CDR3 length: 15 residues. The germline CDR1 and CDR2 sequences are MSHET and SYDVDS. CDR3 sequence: CASSLSRNSGNTLYF. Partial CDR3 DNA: TGTGCTAGCAGTTTGAGCAGGAATTCTGGAAATACGCTCTAT.

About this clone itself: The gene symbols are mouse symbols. The CDR3: CASSLGTGGALDTGQLYF. Incomplete CDR3 DNA: TGTGCCAGCAGTCTGGGGACTGGGGGGGCGCTGGACACCGGGCAGCTCTAC. J is TRBJ2-2 and V is TRBV24; TRBD2 matches at 14 bases. The read gets to within 1 residue of the CDR3 end, and the germline J gene fills in the rest. CDR1 KGHTA and CDR2 FRNEEI come from the germline V gene. The CDR3 is made up of 18 amino acids. With V trimmed by 2 bases and J by 3 bases, 5 bases remained unmatched.

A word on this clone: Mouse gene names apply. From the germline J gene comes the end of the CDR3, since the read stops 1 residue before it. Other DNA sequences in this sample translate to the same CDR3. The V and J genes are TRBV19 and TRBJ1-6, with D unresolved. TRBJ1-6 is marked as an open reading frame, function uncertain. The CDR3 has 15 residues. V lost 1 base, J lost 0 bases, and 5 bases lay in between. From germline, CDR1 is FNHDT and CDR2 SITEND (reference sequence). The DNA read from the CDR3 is TGTGCCAGCAGTATAACAAATTCCTATAATTCGCCCCTCTAC. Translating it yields CASSITNSYNSPLY. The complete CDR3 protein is CASSITNSYNSPLYF.

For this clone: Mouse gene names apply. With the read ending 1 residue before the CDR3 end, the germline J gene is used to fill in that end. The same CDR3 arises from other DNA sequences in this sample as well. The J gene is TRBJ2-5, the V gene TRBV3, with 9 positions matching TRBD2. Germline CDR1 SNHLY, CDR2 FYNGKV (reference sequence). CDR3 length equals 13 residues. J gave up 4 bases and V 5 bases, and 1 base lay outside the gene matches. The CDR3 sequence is CASSRDWEDTQYF. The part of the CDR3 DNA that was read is TGTGCCAGCAGCCGGGACTGGGAAGACACCCAGTAC.

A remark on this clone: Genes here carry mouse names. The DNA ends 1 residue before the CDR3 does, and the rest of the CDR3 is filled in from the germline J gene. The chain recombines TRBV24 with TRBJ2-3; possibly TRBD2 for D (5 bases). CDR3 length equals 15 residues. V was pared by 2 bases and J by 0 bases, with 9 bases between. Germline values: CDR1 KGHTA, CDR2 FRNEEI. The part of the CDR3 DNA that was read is TGTGCCAGCAGTCTGAACTGGTCTAGTGCAGAAACGCTGTAT. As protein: CASSLNWSSAETLY. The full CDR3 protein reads CASSLNWSSAETLYF.

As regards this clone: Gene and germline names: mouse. The CDR3 sequence: CASSETGGNSPLYF. The CDR3 bases that were read are TGTGCCAGCAGCGAGACAGGCGGTAATTCGCCCCTCTAC. The V gene is TRBV2, the J gene TRBJ1-6; TRBD1 is a possible D gene (6 bases). The read comes to an end 1 residue before the CDR3 does, leaving the germline J gene to fill in the end. TRBJ1-6 has ORF status, its function being uncertain. Germline values: CDR1 LGHNA, CDR2 YSYQKL. Trimming pared 5 bases from V and 6 bases from J, leaving 11 bases between. This CDR3 is 14 amino acids long.

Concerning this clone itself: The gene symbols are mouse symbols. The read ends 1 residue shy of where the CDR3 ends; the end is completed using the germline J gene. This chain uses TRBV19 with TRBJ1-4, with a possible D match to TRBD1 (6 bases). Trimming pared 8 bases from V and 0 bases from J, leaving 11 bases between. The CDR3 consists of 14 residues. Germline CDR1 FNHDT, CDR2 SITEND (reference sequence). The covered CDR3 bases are TGTGCCAGAGGGACATCAATTTCCAACGAAAGATTATTT. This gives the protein CARGTSISNERLF. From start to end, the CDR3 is CARGTSISNERLFF.

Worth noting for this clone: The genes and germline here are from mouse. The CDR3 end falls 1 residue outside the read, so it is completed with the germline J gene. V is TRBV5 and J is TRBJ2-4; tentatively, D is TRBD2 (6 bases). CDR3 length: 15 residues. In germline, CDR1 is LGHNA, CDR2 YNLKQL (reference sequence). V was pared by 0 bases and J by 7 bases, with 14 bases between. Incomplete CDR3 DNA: TGTGCCAGCAGCCAAGATTTTTGGGGGAAGGACACCTTGTAC. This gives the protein CASSQDFWGKDTLY. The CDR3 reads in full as CASSQDFWGKDTLYF.